This T cell receptor (beta chain) was obtained from a study of Graves' ophthalmopathy and Graves' hyperthyroidism. There are many counts of this clonotype. Amplification from RNA transcripts yielded the TCR beta CDR3 regions. HTBI primers were employed in first-round RT-PCR, then a second-round multiplex PCR followed. TCRdb reprocessed the multiplex PCR reads with MiXCR, giving one entry per CDR3 protein. This sample has about 740,000 distinct CDR3 sequences; 35% to 50% occur once, and the top ten carry approximately 43%. V lost 3 bases to trimming and J lost 3 bases, with 11 bases between them. The CDR3 spans 13 residues. Germline assignment: CDR1 DFQATT and CDR2 SNEGSKA (reference sequence).

Sequencing used peripheral blood. V usage is TRBV20-1 and J usage is TRBJ1-2; D call uncertain. This receptor was identified in an adult man with Graves' ophthalmopathy. CDR3 loop: CSARDTADYGYTF. The CDR3 DNA follows: TGCAGTGCTAGGGATACGGCGGACTATGGCTACACCTTC.